The T cell receptor beta chain under discussion was sequenced for a study of OX40 agonist ivuxolimab in advanced cancers. Regarding the study in general: Ivuxolimab, which targeted the costimulatory receptor OX40 (CD134), was an agonistic, fully human IgG2 monoclonal antibody. Prior anti-PD-1, anti-PD-L1 or anti-CTLA-4 therapy was permitted, and checkpoint inhibitors had been received by about two fifths of dose-escalation patients. In the dose-escalation cohort, 82.7% of patients were male, and the mean age was approximately 60 years, with a range of roughly 20 to 85. Intravenous ivuxolimab was administered to patients every 2 weeks at six dose levels: 0.01, 0.1, 0.3, 1.5, 3 and 10 mg/kg. The purpose of peripheral TCRbeta sequencing was to test whether ivuxolimab changed TCR sequence diversity and led to clonal T-cell expansion. The paper covers the monotherapy dose-escalation part of the phase I ivuxolimab trial, which included N of about 56 patients. Among the approximately 54 dose-escalation patients, around 19 had hepatocellular carcinoma, around 15 melanoma, 9 renal cell carcinoma and 9 head and neck cancer. Three dose-escalation patients achieved partial responses, one with hepatocellular carcinoma and two with cutaneous melanoma. Results the study describes overall, beyond this receptor: After ivuxolimab, more expanded clones were found on average in CD8+ T cells than in CD4+ T cells. The antigen specificity of the peripheral T cells that underwent clonal expansion was not determined. At doses of 0.1 to 3.0 mg/kg, clonal expansion of both CD4+ and CD8+ T cells in blood was seen between baseline and week 6. In the 0.1-3.0 mg/kg groups, partial responders had among the lowest normalized peripheral clonal expansion, particularly in CD8+ T cells. Low levels of normalized T-cell clonal expansion were also seen in some nonresponding patients.

Genomic DNA was isolated from the sorted cells so that the TCRbeta CDR3 region could be sequenced. The immunoSEQ Assay was used for sequencing of TCRbeta CDR3 regions. In its TCRdb copy, this immuneACCESS table keeps in-frame sequences only and misses some clones. Where compared with another copy, unresolved V genes explain less than half of these, and the others have no known cause. The sample table contains approximately 70,000 clones; only one count was recorded for roughly 90% of them. The leading ten clones occupy under 1.5% of the sample. The CDR3, cysteine through phenylalanine, is 16 amino acids long. The sequence is cut down to CDR3 DNA, 48 bases in frame from base 1. Looking up the germline V gene yields CDR1 SGHTA and CDR2 FQGNSA. V is trimmed back by 4 bases and J by 2 bases, and the junction contains 4 bases that no gene match accounts for. In the case of this clone: It has no known antigen specificity. Base qualities are not provided; no much larger clone lies one nucleotide away.

The trial excluded patients who had a history of autoimmune disease or who were on systemic immunosuppression. Peripheral blood for TCR sequencing was collected from all dose cohorts at baseline, on cycle 4 day 1, and on cycle 7 day 1. Samples came from an open-label, multicenter, first-in-human phase I dose-escalation trial of ivuxolimab. Adults with locally advanced or metastatic melanoma, renal cell carcinoma, hepatocellular carcinoma or head and neck squamous cell carcinoma were enrolled in the trial. Before TCR sequencing, CD4+ T cells and CD8+ T cells from peripheral blood were sorted into separate populations.

The sequence joins TRBV7-2 to TRBJ2-5, with TRBD2 matching 13 junction bases. The input for sequencing was CD4+ or CD8+ T cells sorted from blood, taken in a trial of the OX40 agonist ivuxolimab. The TCR was taken from an adult with an advanced solid tumor such as melanoma, head and neck, liver or kidney cancer. The DNA reads TGTGCCAGCAGCTGGACTAGCGGGGGTCCTCAAGAGACCCAGTACTTC. Its translation is CASSWTSGGPQETQYF.